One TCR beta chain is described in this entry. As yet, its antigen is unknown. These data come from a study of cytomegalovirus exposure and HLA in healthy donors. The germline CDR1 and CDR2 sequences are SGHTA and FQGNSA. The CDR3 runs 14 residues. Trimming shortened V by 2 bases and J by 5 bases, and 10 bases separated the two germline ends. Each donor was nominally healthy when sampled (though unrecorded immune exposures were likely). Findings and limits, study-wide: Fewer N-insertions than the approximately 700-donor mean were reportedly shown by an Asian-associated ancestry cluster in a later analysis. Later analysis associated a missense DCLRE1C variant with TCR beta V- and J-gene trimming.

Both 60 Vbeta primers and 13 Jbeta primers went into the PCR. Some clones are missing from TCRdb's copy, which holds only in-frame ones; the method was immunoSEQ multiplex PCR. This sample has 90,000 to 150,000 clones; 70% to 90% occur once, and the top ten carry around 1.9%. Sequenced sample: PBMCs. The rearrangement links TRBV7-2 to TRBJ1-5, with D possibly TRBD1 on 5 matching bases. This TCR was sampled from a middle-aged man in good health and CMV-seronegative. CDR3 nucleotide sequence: TGTGCCAGCAGCTTACTCGGGGGGTATCAGCCCCAGCATTTT. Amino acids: CASSLLGGYQPQHF.